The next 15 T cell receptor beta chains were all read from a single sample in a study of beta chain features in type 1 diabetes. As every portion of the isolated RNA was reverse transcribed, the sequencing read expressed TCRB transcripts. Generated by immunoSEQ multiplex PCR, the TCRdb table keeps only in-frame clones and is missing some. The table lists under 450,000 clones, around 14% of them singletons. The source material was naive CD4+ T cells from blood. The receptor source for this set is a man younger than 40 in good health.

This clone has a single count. As DNA, the CDR3 is TGCGCCAGCAGCCAAGATACAGGAGGAAACACCATATATTTT. Residues: CASSQDTGGNTIYF. This chain uses TRBV4-3 with TRBJ1-3; TRBD1 might be the D (5 bases). V was trimmed by 0 bases and J by 4 bases, leaving 7 bases between them. Germline V gene data show CDR1 as LGHNA and CDR2 as YSLEER. This CDR3 contains 14 residues.

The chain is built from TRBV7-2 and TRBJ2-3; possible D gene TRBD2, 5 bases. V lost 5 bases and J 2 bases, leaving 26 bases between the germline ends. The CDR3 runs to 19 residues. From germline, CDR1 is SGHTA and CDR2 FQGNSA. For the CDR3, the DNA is TGTGCCAGCAGCATCGTGAGGGCCTCTAACCGATTAAACACAGATACGCAGTATTTT. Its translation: CASSIVRASNRLNTDTQYF.

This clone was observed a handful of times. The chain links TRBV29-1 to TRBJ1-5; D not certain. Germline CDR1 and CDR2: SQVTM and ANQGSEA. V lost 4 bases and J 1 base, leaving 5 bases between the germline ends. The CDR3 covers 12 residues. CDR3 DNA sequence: TGCAGCGTTGGACACAGCAATCAGCCCCAGCATTTT. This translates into CSVGHSNQPQHF.

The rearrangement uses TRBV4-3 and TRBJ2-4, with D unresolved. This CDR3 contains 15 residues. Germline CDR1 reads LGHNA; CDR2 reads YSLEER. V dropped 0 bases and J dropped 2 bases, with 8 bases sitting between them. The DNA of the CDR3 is TGCGCCAGCAGCCAAGAACTGTCGTCCAAAAACATTCAGTACTTC. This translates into CASSQELSSKNIQYF.

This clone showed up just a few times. The CDR3 nucleotides are TGTGCCAGCAGTGAATTGGCGAGCGGGAGGAGCTACGAGCAGTACGTC. Its protein is CASSELASGRSYEQYV. The rearrangement joins TRBV6-1 to TRBJ2-7, with 9 positions matching TRBD2. J was trimmed by 3 bases and V by 2 bases; bases with no gene match: 8. Germline CDR1 and CDR2: MNHNS and SASEGT. CDR3 length: 16 amino acids.

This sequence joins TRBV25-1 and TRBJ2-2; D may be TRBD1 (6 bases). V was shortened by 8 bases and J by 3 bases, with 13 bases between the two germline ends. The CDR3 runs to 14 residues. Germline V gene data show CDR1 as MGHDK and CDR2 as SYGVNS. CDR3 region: CASGGSGYTGELFF. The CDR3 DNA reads TGTGCCAGCGGGGGCAGTGGATACACCGGGGAGCTGTTTTTT.

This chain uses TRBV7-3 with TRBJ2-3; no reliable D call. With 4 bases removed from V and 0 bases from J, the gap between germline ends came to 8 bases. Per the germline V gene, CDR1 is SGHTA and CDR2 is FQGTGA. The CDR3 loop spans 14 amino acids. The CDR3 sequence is CASSSLPSTDTQYF. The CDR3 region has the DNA TGTGCCAGCAGCTCTCTCCCTAGCACAGATACGCAGTATTTT.

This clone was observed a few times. CDR3 region: CATSQVRVRAKNIQYF. The CDR3 DNA is TGTGCCACCTCCCAGGTGCGGGTGCGGGCCAAAAACATTCAGTACTTC. The chain carries TRBV15 and TRBJ2-4; D is possibly TRBD2 (5 bases). There are 16 residues in the CDR3. Between the trimmed V and J ends, which lost 8 bases and 1 base, there was a span of 18 bases. The germline gives CDR1 LNHNV, CDR2 YYDKDF (reference sequence).

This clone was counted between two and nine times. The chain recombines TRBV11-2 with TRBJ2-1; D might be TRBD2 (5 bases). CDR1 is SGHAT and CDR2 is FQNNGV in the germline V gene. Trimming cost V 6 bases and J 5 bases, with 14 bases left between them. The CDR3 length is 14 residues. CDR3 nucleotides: TGTGCCAGCAGGGGATTCGGGATGAACAATGAGCAGTTCTTC. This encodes CASRGFGMNNEQFF.

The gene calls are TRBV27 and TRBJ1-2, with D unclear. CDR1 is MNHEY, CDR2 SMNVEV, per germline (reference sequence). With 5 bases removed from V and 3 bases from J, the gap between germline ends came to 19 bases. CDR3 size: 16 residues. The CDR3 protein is CASSPRAHAGDYGYTF. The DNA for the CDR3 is TGTGCCAGCAGTCCGCGGGCCCACGCGGGCGACTATGGCTACACCTTC.

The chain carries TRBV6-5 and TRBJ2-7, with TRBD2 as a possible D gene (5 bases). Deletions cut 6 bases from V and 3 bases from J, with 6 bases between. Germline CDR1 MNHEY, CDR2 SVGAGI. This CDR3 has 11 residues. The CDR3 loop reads CASRRDYEQYF. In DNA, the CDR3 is TGTGCCAGCAGACGGGACTACGAGCAGTACTTC.

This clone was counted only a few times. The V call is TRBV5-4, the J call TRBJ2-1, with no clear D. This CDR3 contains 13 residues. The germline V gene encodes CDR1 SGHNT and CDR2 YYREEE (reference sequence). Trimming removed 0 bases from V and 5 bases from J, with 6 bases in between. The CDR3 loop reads CASSLELNNEQFF. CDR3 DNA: TGTGCCAGCAGCTTGGAACTTAACAATGAGCAGTTCTTC.

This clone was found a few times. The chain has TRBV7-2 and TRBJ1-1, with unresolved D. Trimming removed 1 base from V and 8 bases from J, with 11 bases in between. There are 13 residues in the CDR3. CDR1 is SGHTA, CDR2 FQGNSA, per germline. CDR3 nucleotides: TGTGCCAGCAGCTTAGGGCCTCTGACCGAAGCTTTCTTT. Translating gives CASSLGPLTEAFF.

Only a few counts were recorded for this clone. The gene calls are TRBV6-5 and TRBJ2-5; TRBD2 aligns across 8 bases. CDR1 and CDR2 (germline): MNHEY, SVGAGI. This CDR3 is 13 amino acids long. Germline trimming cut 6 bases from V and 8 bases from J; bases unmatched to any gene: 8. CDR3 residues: CASSPAGVETQYF. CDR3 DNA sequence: TGTGCCAGCAGCCCAGCGGGGGTGGAAACCCAGTACTTC.

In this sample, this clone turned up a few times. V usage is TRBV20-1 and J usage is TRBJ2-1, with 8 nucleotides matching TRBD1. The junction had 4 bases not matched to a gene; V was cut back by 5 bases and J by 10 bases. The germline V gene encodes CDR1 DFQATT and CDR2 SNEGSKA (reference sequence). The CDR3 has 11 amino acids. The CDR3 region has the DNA TGCAGTGCTCGGACAGGGCGAGAGCAGTTCTTC. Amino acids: CSARTGREQFF.